This entry describes one TCR beta chain. The J segment lost 7 bases and the V segment lost 3 bases, leaving 7 bases of the junction unmatched. Looked up from germline, CDR1 is KGHDR and CDR2 is SFDVKD. This CDR3 spans 15 amino acids. Sequenced by immunoSEQ multiplex PCR; TCRdb stores in-frame clones only, minus some. The table shows about 130,000 clones, with 78% occurring only once. These data are taken from a study of blood T cell repertoires in COVID-19. The clonotype comes from a woman in her forties or fifties who had recovered from COVID-19. This chain connects TRBV24-1 to TRBJ1-4; 7 bases are shared with TRBD1. The specimen was PBMCs or T cells enriched from blood (not recorded which). The CDR3 region is CATSDAGTAGEKLFF. In DNA, the CDR3 is TGTGCCACCAGTGATGCCGGGACAGCGGGTGAAAAACTGTTTTTT.